Following are 17 T cell receptor beta chains from one sample sequenced in a study of cytomegalovirus exposure and HLA in healthy donors. Repertoires were generated with immunoSEQ multiplex PCR, while TCRdb's copy carries only in-frame clones and drops some. Of 99,000 or so clones detected, around 86% appear once; the ten largest clones hold approximately 4%. The sample comprised PBMCs. All receptors come from a woman aged 18 to 35 in good health and CMV-seropositive.

V and J are TRBV6-5 and TRBJ1-6, with D possibly matching TRBD1 (5 bases). The CDR3 loop spans 15 amino acids. The V and J ends lost 2 bases and 7 bases respectively, with 12 bases between them. CDR1 is MNHEY, CDR2 SVGAGI, per germline. CDR3 protein: CASSYGGMVNSPLHF. CDR3 bases: TGTGCCAGCAGTTACGGGGGGATGGTGAATTCACCCCTCCACTTT.

The chain couples TRBV11-2 to TRBJ1-1; D is uncertain. The length of the CDR3 is 13 residues. V gave up 4 bases and J gave up 8 bases, with 14 bases separating them. CDR1 is SGHAT and CDR2 is FQNNGV in the germline V gene. In DNA, the CDR3 is TGTGCCAGCAGCTCCCCACGACACCCGGAAGCTTTCTTT. Its protein is CASSSPRHPEAFF.

The chain links TRBV5-4 to TRBJ2-1; tentatively, D is TRBD1 (5 bases). The germline gives CDR1 SGHNT, CDR2 YYREEE (reference sequence). The V end was cut by 3 bases, the J end by 0 bases, with 10 bases between. This CDR3 is built from 15 residues. CDR3 region: CASSYDSSSYNEQFF. The CDR3 DNA reads as TGTGCCAGCAGCTATGACAGTAGCTCCTACAATGAGCAGTTCTTC.

The chain links TRBV11-1 to TRBJ2-1, with TRBD2 matching over 9 bases. CDR3 size: 16 residues. Germline V gene lookup returns CDR1 SGHAT and CDR2 FQDESV (reference sequence). Trimming cost V 5 bases and J 4 bases; bases outside gene matches: 9. CDR3 loop: CASSPPGTSRYNEQFF. In nucleotides, the CDR3 is TGTGCCAGCAGCCCCCCCGGGACTAGCAGATACAATGAGCAGTTCTTC.

The rearrangement uses TRBV11-2 and TRBJ2-5; TRBD2 is a possible D gene (6 bases). There are 15 residues in the CDR3. Trimming pared 5 bases from V and 5 bases from J, leaving 18 bases between. Germline CDR1 reads SGHAT; CDR2 reads FQNNGV. The CDR3 loop is CASSAEEGSGETQYF. DNA of the CDR3: TGTGCCAGCAGCGCCGAGGAGGGCTCCGGGGAGACCCAGTACTTC.

V gene TRBV6-1 combines with J gene TRBJ1-5, with TRBD1 matching 8 bases. The germline V gene has CDR1 MNHNS and CDR2 SASEGT. The CDR3 totals 14 residues. The ends lost 7 bases at V and 3 bases at J; junction bases unmatched: 5. This CDR3 is CASTVTGVNQPQHF. The CDR3 region has the DNA TGTGCCAGCACCGTGACAGGGGTCAATCAGCCCCAGCATTTT.

This chain uses TRBV14 with TRBJ2-5; no clear D gene. This CDR3 is built from 13 residues. The germline V gene encodes CDR1 SGHDN and CDR2 FVKESK. The V end was cut by 6 bases, the J end by 1 base, with 9 bases between. CDR3 loop: CASRPYTQETQYF. Written as DNA, the CDR3 is TGTGCCAGCAGACCTTACACCCAAGAGACCCAGTACTTC.

The sample holds a few counts of this clone. This CDR3 reads CASSPTGQGYGYTF. Here the CDR3 DNA reads TGTGCCAGCAGCCCTACCGGGCAGGGCTATGGCTACACCTTC. V gene TRBV7-6 combines with J gene TRBJ1-2; possible D gene TRBD1, 5 bases. CDR1 SGHVS and CDR2 FNYEAQ come from the germline V gene. V was pared by 5 bases and J by 4 bases, with 14 bases between. This CDR3 is 14 amino acids long.

This clone was picked up a small number of times. This chain links TRBV6-5 with TRBJ1-1; TRBD1 might be the D (5 bases). The CDR3 has 13 amino acids. CDR1 is MNHEY and CDR2 is SVGAGI in the germline V gene. V was clipped by 4 bases and J by 6 bases, with 12 bases between them. The CDR3 here is CASSFLTVPEAFF. The CDR3 bases are TGTGCCAGCAGTTTCTTGACAGTTCCTGAAGCTTTCTTT.

V usage is TRBV12-5 and J usage is TRBJ2-3, with 9 nucleotides matching TRBD1. V gave up 5 bases and J gave up 0 bases; unmatched junction bases: 3. The CDR3 is made up of 15 amino acids. Germline V lookup: CDR1 LGHNT, CDR2 FRNRAP. The DNA of the CDR3 is TGTGCTAGTGGTATAGGACAGGGGAGCACAGATACGCAGTATTTT. Amino acids: CASGIGQGSTDTQYF. Supplemented by reference TRBV12-5 and TRBJ2-3, the full variable domain reads DARVTQTPRHKVTEMGQEVTMRCQPILGHNTVFWYRQTMMQGLELLAYFRNRAPLDDSGMPKDRFSAEMPDATLATLKIQPSEPRDSAVYFCASGIGQGSTDTQYFGPGTRLTVL.

J is TRBJ2-1 and V is TRBV4-1, with TRBD1 matching 7 bases. The CDR3 extends over 13 amino acids. CDR1 and CDR2 from the germline V gene are MGHRA and YSYEKL. With 6 bases clipped from V and 6 bases from J, the junction kept 5 bases outside the gene matches. The CDR3 sequence: CASRDRYRNEQFF. For the CDR3, the DNA is TGCGCCAGCAGGGACAGGTATCGCAATGAGCAGTTCTTC.

The gene calls are TRBV9 and TRBJ1-1, with 11 bases aligning to TRBD1. The CDR3 consists of 15 residues. J was trimmed by 6 bases and V by 2 bases; bases with no gene match: 6. CDR1 is SGDLS, CDR2 YYNGEE, per germline. CDR3 amino acids: CASSVGQGASAEAFF. The CDR3 bases are TGTGCCAGCAGCGTCGGACAGGGGGCAAGTGCTGAAGCTTTCTTT.

This chain links TRBV28 with TRBJ2-2; D gene uncertain. The CDR3 extends over 13 amino acids. V dropped 2 bases and J dropped 5 bases, with 6 bases sitting between them. Germline assignment: CDR1 MDHEN and CDR2 SYDVKM. The CDR3 DNA reads TGTGCCAGCAGTTTAGGGCAGACCGGGGAGCTGTTTTTT. It encodes CASSLGQTGELFF.

This chain joins TRBV28 and TRBJ1-4; TRBD1 agrees at 9 bases. V lost 5 bases to trimming and J lost 8 bases; unmatched junction nucleotides: 18. CDR1 and CDR2 from the germline V gene are MDHEN and SYDVKM. The CDR3 totals 18 residues. CDR3 nucleotide sequence: TGTGCCAGCAGTCCCATAGTCCCGGGACAGGGAGTGGACGAAAAACTGTTTTTT. Translation gives CASSPIVPGQGVDEKLFF.

This clone was picked up one time. The chain is built from TRBV7-8 and TRBJ2-7; D is possibly TRBD1 (6 bases). Germline CDR1 is SGHVS and CDR2 is FQNEAQ. V lost 9 bases and J lost 3, with 15 bases in between. This CDR3 comprises 13 residues. Here the CDR3 reads CASHPGHNYEQYF. CDR3 sequence (DNA): TGTGCCAGTCATCCGGGACACAACTACGAGCAGTACTTC.

The gene calls are TRBV29-1 and TRBJ1-3, with TRBD1 as a possible D gene (5 bases). Germline V gene lookup returns CDR1 SQVTM and CDR2 ANQGSEA. This CDR3 has 11 amino acids. V was pared by 6 bases and J by 4 bases, with 7 bases between. DNA of the CDR3: TGCAGCGTCAGGACAGGAAACACCATATATTTT. This codes for CSVRTGNTIYF.

V and J are TRBV11-3 and TRBJ2-7, with 9 nucleotides matching TRBD2. The CDR3 is 15 residues long. Germline CDR1 reads SGHNT; CDR2 reads YENEEA. The V segment lost 5 bases and the J segment 3 bases; nucleotides outside the gene matches: 8. The CDR3 is CASSPRAGGIYEQYF. CDR3 bases: TGTGCCAGCAGCCCTCGGGCGGGAGGGATCTACGAGCAGTACTTC.